This entry describes one TCR beta chain. This specimen comes from a study of ipilimumab plus nivolumab after autologous stem cell transplantation. On the study more broadly: A median of about 8 nivolumab and roughly 5 ipilimumab doses were given.

TCRdb keeps only in-frame clones here, not all; method: immunoSEQ multiplex PCR. The table includes about 15,000 clones, about four fifths detected once. The CDR3 spans 14 residues. The germline CDR1 and CDR2 sequences are SGHVS and FQNEAQ. V gave up 5 bases and J gave up 2 bases, with 12 bases separating them. The sample here was PBMCs, taken in a trial of ipilimumab plus nivolumab as post-transplant consolidation. V is TRBV7-8 and J is TRBJ1-2; perhaps TRBD1 as D (5 bases). The receptor comes from a male donor with primary mediastinal lymphoma. The CDR3 DNA sequence: TGTGCCAGCAGCCGGGGGGGAGGGAACTATGGCTACACCTTC. This codes for CASSRGGGNYGYTF.